Listed here are 3 T cell receptor beta chains from one sample, sequenced in a study of cytomegalovirus exposure and HLA in healthy donors (dated by TCRdb to about 2017). The library was generated by the immunoSEQ multiplex PCR assay. The multiplex PCR relied on a mix of 60 forward primers for TCR Vbeta segments and 13 reverse primers for TCR Jbeta segments. This is the immuneACCESS table as TCRdb keeps it, with only in-frame sequences that have V and J called. A part of the clones is gone; compared with another copy, unresolved V genes explain less than half, and the rest is unexplained. In all, the sample holds 110,000 or so clones, and 77% of those were seen once. Clones ranked in the top ten supply 5.8% of the sample. The sequencing sample was made of PBMCs. The receptor set was obtained from a man aged 18 to 29 in good health and CMV-seropositive.

The chain combines TRBV5-4 with TRBJ2-7, with 15 positions matching TRBD2. The germline V gene has CDR1 SGHNT and CDR2 YYREEE (reference sequence). V gave up 4 bases and J gave up 3 bases; unmatched junction bases: 5. CDR3 size: 16 residues. CDR3 nucleotides: TGTGCCAGCAGCCCCAGGGGACTAGCGGGAGGCTACGAGCAGTACTTC. It encodes CASSPRGLAGGYEQYF.

This clone has a single count. J is TRBJ1-6 and V is TRBV27; TRBD1 is a possible D gene (6 bases). CDR3 length: 19 residues. CDR1 MNHEY and CDR2 SMNVEV come from the germline V gene (reference sequence). V lost 6 bases to trimming and J lost 0 bases, with 21 bases between them. CDR3 region: CASSQDRKKQGSYNSPLHF. The CDR3 DNA follows: TGTGCCAGCAGCCAAGACAGGAAAAAGCAGGGCTCCTATAATTCACCCCTCCACTTT.

This clone was detected only once. This sequence joins TRBV5-8 and TRBJ2-5; 7 bases match TRBD1. TRBJ2-7 matches the DNA end more closely, so the J call is doubtful. CDR3 length equals 16 residues. Germline-derived CDR1 and CDR2 are SGHTS and YDEGEE. The chain's CDR3 is CASSPDGQVLWYEQYF. The CDR3 DNA reads TGTGCCAGCAGCCCCGATGGACAGGTTCTTTGGTACGAGCAGTACTTC.